The rows below give T cell receptor beta chains drawn from one sample of a study of CD8 T cells in Susac syndrome. TCRdb passed the immunoSEQ multiplex PCR reads through MiXCR, listing each CDR3 protein once. The sample consists of about 53,000 distinct CDR3 sequences, 85% to 95% of them appearing once. The sequenced sample consisted of CD8+ T cells from PBMCs. The source of these receptors is a human donor with Susac syndrome. The CDR3 runs from the conserved cysteine through the conserved F or W.

CDR3 length	J gene	V gene	CDR3 protein
13	TRBJ2-7	TRBV29-1	CSVVQGVENEQYF
11	TRBJ1-2	TRBV5-1	CASSSSVGYTF
14	TRBJ1-1	TRBV30	CAWSFLGGVPEAFF
14	TRBJ1-1	TRBV7-9	CASSLARVNTEAFF
13	TRBJ1-2	TRBV10-3	CAISVGPYYGYTF
13	TRBJ2-7	TRBV13	CASSLGRSDEQYF
12	TRBJ2-7	TRBV19	CASSIGTYEQYF
17	TRBJ2-2	TRBV7-3	CASSSPGLQTNTGELFF
14	TRBJ2-7	TRBV27	CASSLQGVSYEQYF
16	TRBJ2-3	TRBV12-3/TRBV12-4	CASSETSGVNTDTQYF
13	TRBJ2-5	TRBV12-3/TRBV12-4	CASSFSGWETQYF
15	TRBJ2-2	TRBV5-1	CASSSRQGSTGELFF
18	TRBJ2-2	TRBV4-1	CASSQRERGGLRAGELFF
15	TRBJ2-7	TRBV7-9	CASSLEGGLLYEQYF
18	TRBJ2-2	TRBV5-4	CASSPRGAGAQNTGELFF
14	TRBJ1-1	TRBV5-6	CASSFQGAYTEAFF
14	TRBJ1-2	TRBV7-3	CASSPDPSPYGYTF
18	TRBJ2-4	TRBV3-1	CASSQVTSGGPGKNIQYF
14	TRBJ1-2	TRBV9	CASSEMTGAYGYTF
11	TRBJ2-5	TRBV6-1	CASSDLETQYF
14	TRBJ1-5	TRBV30	CAWSSGTQNQPQHF
14	TRBJ1-1	TRBV20-1	CSARDTGFNTEAFF
14	TRBJ2-7	TRBV27	CASSSPDRYYEQYF
15	TRBJ2-5	TRBV3-1	CASSPPHSGQETQYF
15	TRBJ1-1	TRBV29-1	CSVLLRSGRPTEAFF
17	TRBJ1-6	TRBV4-2	CASSQDPGRPWNSPLHF
12	TRBJ2-7	TRBV9	CASSVGENEQYF
13	TRBJ2-5	TRBV18	CASSPGFQETQYF
15	TRBJ2-6	TRBV7-9	CASIGDLSGANVLTF
14	TRBJ2-5	TRBV20-1	CSARGIGQQETQYF
11	TRBJ2-3	TRBV7-9	CASSPIDTQYF
15	TRBJ1-2	TRBV4-3	CASSQAQPPPDGYTF
15	TRBJ2-7	TRBV5-1	CASSVDRGQLYEQYF
15	TRBJ2-7	TRBV25-1	CASSSTGGRVHEQYF
12	TRBJ1-1	TRBV11-2	CASSLPGAEAFF